This T cell receptor (beta chain) was obtained from a study of blood T cells in healthy people across ages (dated by TCRdb to about 2015). As for the study more broadly: Template switching captured roughly one uniquely barcoded TCR beta cDNA molecule per two T cells in model experiments. The study measured age-related changes in TCR beta repertoire diversity using deep sequencing normalized with unique cDNA molecular identifiers. The donors were split into four age groups: young (average around 15 years), middle-aged (around 40), aged (over 55) and long-lived (over 75). To avoid experimental bias, donors of different ages were spread randomly across the sequencing lanes. Two additional independent replicas of 1 million unique cDNA reads from the same blood draw were analyzed for two donors (one aged 18 to 29 and one aged 80 or older).

The research as a whole found: Observed TCR beta diversity correlated strongly with the percentage of naive T cells measured by flow cytometry. Because the CMV infection status of the donors was unknown, age-related changes in expanded clonotypes may potentially have been confounded. Because profiling used bulk unsorted PBMCs, naive and antigen-experienced compartments could not be compared conclusively. The long-lived group showed more naive CD4+ T cells, fewer expanded clones and increased TCR diversity than the aged group, suggesting age selection. As age increased, observed TCR beta diversity per million T cells dropped in a roughly linear way, and a significant reduction was already evident by age 40. Total diversity estimates from one million sequenced T cells were considered lower bounds and underestimates.

Donors were a few dozen systemically healthy Caucasian individuals from Russia aged roughly 6 to 95 years. Each donor gave around 9 milliliters of peripheral blood, collected into EDTA-treated Vacutainer tubes. Ficoll-Paque density-gradient centrifugation was used to isolate PBMCs, with at least 6 million obtained per sample. Trizol reagent was used to extract total RNA from PBMCs, with at least 5 micrograms per sample. The percentages of naive CD45RAhigh/CD27high T cells were determined by flow cytometry on a PBMC aliquot from every donor. Remarks on this clonotype: Its cognate antigen has yet to be identified. Per-base qualities were not stored, and no clone one base away is much larger.

Libraries were constructed by 5' RACE. The listed sequencing device is Illumina HiSeq 2500. A second PCR of about 6 to 11 cycles was performed with a sample-barcoded 5' primer and a J-beta primer mix. A template-switch 5' adaptor carrying 12 random nucleotides introduced a unique molecular identifier onto each TCR beta cDNA molecule. Each sample yielded at least 2.5 million CDR3-containing paired-end reads. The Mint cDNA synthesis kit, primed by a TRBC-specific oligonucleotide, was used to synthesize first-strand cDNA from all RNA. Following uracil-DNA glycosylase treatment, all cDNA underwent a first 18-cycle PCR with the universal primers M1SS and BC2_uni_R. The authors' analysis ran thus. For normalization, 1 million high-quality reads, each with a distinct molecular identifier, were randomly selected from each sample. Instead of being binned into consensus sequences, reads with shared molecular identifiers were discarded. MiTCR, with a Q25 quality threshold and the strictest error-elimination algorithm, was used for CDR3 identification, clonotype clustering and error correction. Lower-bound total TCR beta diversity was estimated with a nonparametric unseen species model using Euler transformation. TCRdb ran its own pipeline on the public reads, namely fastp trimming at Q25 and MiXCR clone calling, and kept in-frame beta chains. CDR3 protein sequences are deduplicated, and each keeps its most common genes and DNA. TCRdb assigned the V and J calls; the authors' analysis was not used. The sample profile shows some 700,000 distinct CDR3 sequences; around 46% of them were found once. The ten largest clonotypes hold 20% to 25% of the sample.

Spanning cysteine to phenylalanine, the CDR3 consists of 13 amino acids. The only DNA kept is the CDR3, 39 bases in frame from the first base. V sheds 8 bases and J sheds 4 bases, leaving 11 bases between their ends. The sample was blood. The rearrangement combines TRBV12-3 or TRBV12-4 with TRBJ2-2, with a weak D call of TRBD2 (6 bases match). This sequence was found in a woman aged 60-75 years in good health. The DNA sequence is as follows: TGTGCCAGCGGGGGACTGGGCACCGGGGAGCTGTTTTTT. This codes for CASGGLGTGELFF.